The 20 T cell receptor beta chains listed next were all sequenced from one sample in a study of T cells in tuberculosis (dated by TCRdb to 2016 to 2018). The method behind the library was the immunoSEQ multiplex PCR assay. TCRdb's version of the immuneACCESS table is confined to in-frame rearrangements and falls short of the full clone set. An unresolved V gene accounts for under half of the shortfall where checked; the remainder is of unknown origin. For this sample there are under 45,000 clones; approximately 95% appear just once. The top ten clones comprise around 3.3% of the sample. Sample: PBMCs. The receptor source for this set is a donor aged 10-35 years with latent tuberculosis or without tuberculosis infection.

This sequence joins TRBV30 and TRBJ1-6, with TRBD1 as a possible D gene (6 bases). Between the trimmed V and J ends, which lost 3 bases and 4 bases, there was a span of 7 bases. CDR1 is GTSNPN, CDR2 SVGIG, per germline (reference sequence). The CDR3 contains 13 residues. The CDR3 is CAWRDSYNSPLHF. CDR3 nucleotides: TGTGCCTGGAGGGACAGTTATAATTCACCCCTCCACTTT. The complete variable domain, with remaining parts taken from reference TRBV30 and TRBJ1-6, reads SQTIHQWPATLVQPVGSPLSLECTVEGTSNPNLYWYRQAAGRGLQLLFYSVGIGQISSEVPQNLSASRPQDRQFILSSKKLLLSDSGFYLCAWRDSYNSPLHFGNGTRLTVT.

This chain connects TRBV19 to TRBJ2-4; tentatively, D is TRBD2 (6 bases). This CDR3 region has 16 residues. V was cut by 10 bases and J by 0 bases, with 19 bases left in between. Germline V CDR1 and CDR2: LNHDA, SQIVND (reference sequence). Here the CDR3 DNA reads TGTGCCACCCAGTTAGGGGCGGGACTAGCCAAAAACATTCAGTACTTC. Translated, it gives CATQLGAGLAKNIQYF.

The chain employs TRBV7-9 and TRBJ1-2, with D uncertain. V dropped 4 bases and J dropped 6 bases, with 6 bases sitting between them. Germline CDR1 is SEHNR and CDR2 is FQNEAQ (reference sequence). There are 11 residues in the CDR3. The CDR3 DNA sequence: TGTGCCAGCAGCTACGGGGATGGCTACACCTTC. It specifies CASSYGDGYTF.

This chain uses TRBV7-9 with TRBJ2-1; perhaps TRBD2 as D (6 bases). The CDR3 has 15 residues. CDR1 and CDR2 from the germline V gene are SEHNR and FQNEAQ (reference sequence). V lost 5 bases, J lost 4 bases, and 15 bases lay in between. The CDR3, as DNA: TGTGCCAGCAGCCAACGCGGGACCGCATACAATGAGCAGTTCTTC. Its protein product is CASSQRGTAYNEQFF.

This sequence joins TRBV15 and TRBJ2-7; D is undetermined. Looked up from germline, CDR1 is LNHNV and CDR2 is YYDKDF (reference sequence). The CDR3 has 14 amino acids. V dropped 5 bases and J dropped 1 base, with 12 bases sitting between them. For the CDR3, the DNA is TGTGCCACCAGCCCTCCTAGTTTATCCTACGAGCAGTACTTC. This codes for CATSPPSLSYEQYF.

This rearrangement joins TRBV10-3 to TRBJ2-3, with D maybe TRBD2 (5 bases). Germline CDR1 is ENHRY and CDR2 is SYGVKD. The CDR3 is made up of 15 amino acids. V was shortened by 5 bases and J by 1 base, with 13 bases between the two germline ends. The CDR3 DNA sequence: TGTGCCATCAGTCCCGGGGATACGGGCACAGATACGCAGTATTTT. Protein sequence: CAISPGDTGTDTQYF.

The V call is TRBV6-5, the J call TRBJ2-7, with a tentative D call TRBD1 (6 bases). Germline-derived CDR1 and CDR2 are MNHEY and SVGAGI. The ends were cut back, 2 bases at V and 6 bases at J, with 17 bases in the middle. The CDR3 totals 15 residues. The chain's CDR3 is CASSYGGQVSGEQYF. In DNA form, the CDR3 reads TGTGCCAGCAGTTACGGGGGCCAGGTATCGGGCGAGCAGTACTTC.

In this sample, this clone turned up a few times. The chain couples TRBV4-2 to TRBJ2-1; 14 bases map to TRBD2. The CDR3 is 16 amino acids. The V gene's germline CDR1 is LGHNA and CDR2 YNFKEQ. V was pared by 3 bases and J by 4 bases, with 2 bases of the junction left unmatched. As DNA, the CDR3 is TGTGCCAGCAGCCAGACTAGCGGGGGGGGGTACAATGAGCAGTTCTTC. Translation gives CASSQTSGGGYNEQFF.

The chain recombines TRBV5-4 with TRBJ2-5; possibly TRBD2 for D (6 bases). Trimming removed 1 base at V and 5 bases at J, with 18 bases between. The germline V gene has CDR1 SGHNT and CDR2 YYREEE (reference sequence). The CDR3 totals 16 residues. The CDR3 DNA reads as TGTGCCAGCAGCTTGTCGGGGGACCTAAAGGGGGAGACCCAGTACTTC. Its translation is CASSLSGDLKGETQYF.

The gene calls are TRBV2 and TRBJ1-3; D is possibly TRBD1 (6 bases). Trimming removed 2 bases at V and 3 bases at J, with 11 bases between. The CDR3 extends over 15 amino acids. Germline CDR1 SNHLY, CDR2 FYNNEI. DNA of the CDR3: TGTGCCAGCAGTGAAACTGGGGGCGGTGGAAACACCATATATTTT. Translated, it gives CASSETGGGGNTIYF.

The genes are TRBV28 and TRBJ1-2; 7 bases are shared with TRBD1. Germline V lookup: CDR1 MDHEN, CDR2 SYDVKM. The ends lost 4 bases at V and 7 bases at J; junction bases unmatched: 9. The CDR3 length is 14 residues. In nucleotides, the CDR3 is TGTGCCAGCAGTTCGACAGGGTCGGTTGGTGGCTACACCTTC. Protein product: CASSSTGSVGGYTF.

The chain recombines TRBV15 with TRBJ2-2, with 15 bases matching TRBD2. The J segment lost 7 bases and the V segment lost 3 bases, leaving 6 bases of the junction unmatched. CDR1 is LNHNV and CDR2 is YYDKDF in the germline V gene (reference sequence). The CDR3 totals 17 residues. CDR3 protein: CATSSGLAGGRGGELFF. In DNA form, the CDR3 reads TGTGCCACCAGCAGCGGACTAGCGGGGGGGCGTGGCGGGGAGCTGTTTTTT.

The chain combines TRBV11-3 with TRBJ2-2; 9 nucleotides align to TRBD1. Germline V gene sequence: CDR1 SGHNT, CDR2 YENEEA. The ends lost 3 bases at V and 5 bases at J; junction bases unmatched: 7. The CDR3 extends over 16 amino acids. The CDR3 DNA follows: TGTGCCAGCAGCTTGAGCGGCGGACAGGGGACCGGGGAGCTGTTTTTT. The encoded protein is CASSLSGGQGTGELFF. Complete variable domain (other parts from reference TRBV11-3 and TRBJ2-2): EAGVVQSPRYKIIEKKQPVAFWCNPISGHNTLYWYLQNLGQGPELLIRYENEEAVDDSQLPKDRFSAERLKGVDSTLKIQPAELGDSAVYLCASSLSGGQGTGELFFGEGSRLTVL.

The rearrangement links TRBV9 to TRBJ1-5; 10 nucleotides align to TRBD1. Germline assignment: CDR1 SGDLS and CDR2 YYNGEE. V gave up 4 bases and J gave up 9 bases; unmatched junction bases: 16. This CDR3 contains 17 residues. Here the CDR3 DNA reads TGTGCCAGCAGCTCCTCAGGGACAGGGGCCACGCGGAGGCCCCAGCATTTT. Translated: CASSSSGTGATRRPQHF.

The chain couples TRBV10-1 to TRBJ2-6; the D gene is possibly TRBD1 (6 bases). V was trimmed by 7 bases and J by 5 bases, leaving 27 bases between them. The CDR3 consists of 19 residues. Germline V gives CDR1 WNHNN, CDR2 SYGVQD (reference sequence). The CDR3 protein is CASKALETGSAWRANVLTF. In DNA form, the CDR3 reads TGCGCCAGCAAGGCTCTCGAAACAGGGTCGGCCTGGCGGGCCAACGTCCTGACTTTC.

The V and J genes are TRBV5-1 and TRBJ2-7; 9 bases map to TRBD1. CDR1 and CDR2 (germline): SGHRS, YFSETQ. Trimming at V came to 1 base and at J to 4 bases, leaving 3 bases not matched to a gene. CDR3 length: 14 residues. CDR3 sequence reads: CASSLRGQGYEQYF. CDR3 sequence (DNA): TGCGCCAGCAGCTTGAGGGGACAGGGTTACGAGCAGTACTTC.

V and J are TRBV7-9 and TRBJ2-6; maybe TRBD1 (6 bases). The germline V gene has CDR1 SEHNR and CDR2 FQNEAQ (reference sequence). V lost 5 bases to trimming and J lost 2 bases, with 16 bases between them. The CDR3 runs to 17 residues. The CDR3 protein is CASSQLQGSTGANVLTF. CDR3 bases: TGTGCCAGCAGCCAACTACAGGGATCCACTGGGGCCAACGTCCTGACTTTC.

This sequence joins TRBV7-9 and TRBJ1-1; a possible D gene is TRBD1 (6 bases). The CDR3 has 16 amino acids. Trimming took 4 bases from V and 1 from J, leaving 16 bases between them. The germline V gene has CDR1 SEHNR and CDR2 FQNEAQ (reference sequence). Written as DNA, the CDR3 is TGTGCCAGCAGCTCGCTAAACAGGGAAGGGAACACTGAAGCTTTCTTT. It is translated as CASSSLNREGNTEAFF.

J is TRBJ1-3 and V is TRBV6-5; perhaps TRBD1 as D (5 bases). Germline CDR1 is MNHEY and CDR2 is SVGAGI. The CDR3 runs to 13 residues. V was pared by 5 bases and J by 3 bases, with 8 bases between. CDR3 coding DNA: TGTGCCAGCAGTGGCAGGGATGGAAACACCATATATTTT. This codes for CASSGRDGNTIYF.

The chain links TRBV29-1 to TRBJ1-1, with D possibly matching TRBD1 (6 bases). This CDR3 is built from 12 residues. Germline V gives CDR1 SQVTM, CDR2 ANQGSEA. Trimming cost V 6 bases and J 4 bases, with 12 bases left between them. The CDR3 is CSVGGVVTEAFF. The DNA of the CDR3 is TGCAGCGTAGGGGGGGTTGTCACTGAAGCTTTCTTT.